The 19 T cell receptor beta chains reported below all come from one sample, sequenced in a study of blood T cell repertoires in COVID-19. TCRdb's table, derived via immunoSEQ multiplex PCR, lists solely in-frame clones and lacks some. The sample yields about 45,000 clones, approximately 82% seen once. Material: peripheral blood. These receptors came from a woman at least 80 years old with acute or convalescent COVID-19.

This clone was seen a few times. The CDR3 nucleotides read TGTGCCAGCAGCTTATGGACTAGTTCCTACGAGCAGTACTTC. It is translated as CASSLWTSSYEQYF. The chain recombines TRBV7-9 with TRBJ2-7; 7 nucleotides align to TRBD2. V was pared by 2 bases and J by 1 base, with 2 bases of the junction left unmatched. There are 14 residues in the CDR3. Per the germline V gene, CDR1 is SEHNR and CDR2 is FQNEAQ (reference sequence).

The rearrangement links TRBV5-1 to TRBJ2-5, with 9 bases that match TRBD2. The CDR3 is made up of 16 amino acids. Trimming removed 0 bases from V and 5 bases from J; junction bases left unmatched: 8. The germline V gene has CDR1 SGHRS and CDR2 YFSETQ. The CDR3 DNA sequence: TGCGCCAGCAGCTTGGAGATGCGGGGGGGCCGGGAGACCCAGTACTTC. This sequence encodes CASSLEMRGGRETQYF.

This clone was counted a single time. The chain combines TRBV6-5 with TRBJ1-5, with TRBD1 matching 7 bases. The J segment lost 3 bases and the V segment lost 6 bases, leaving 5 bases of the junction unmatched. CDR1 is MNHEY and CDR2 is SVGAGI in the germline V gene. The CDR3 is 14 amino acids. The CDR3, as DNA: TGTGCCAGCAGACCGACAGGGCCCAATCAGCCCCAGCATTTT. This sequence encodes CASRPTGPNQPQHF.

The rearrangement links TRBV12-3 or TRBV12-4 to TRBJ1-3, with no clear D. The length of the CDR3 is 13 residues. V lost 6 bases and J 0 bases, leaving 6 bases between the germline ends. The CDR3 sequence is CASRLNSGNTIYF. In DNA form, the CDR3 reads TGTGCCAGCAGACTCAACTCTGGAAACACCATATATTTT.

The rearrangement uses TRBV3-1 (or the pseudogene TRBV3-2) and TRBJ2-6; 7 bases are a match to TRBD2. The germline V gene encodes CDR1 LGHDT and CDR2 YNNKEL (reference sequence). This CDR3 has 17 amino acids. After removal of 0 bases from V and 3 bases from J, the junction contained 5 bases not matched to a gene. The CDR3 nucleotides read TGTGCCAGCAGCCAAGATGTCGGGGGGAGTGGGGCCAACGTCCTGACTTTC. Translating it yields CASSQDVGGSGANVLTF.

This chain joins TRBV2 and TRBJ2-7; D uncertain. The germline V gene encodes CDR1 SNHLY and CDR2 FYNNEI. V was cut by 4 bases and J by 4 bases, with 5 bases left in between. The CDR3 consists of 11 residues. CDR3 coding DNA: TGTGCCAGCAGTGTGACATACGAGCAGTACTTC. It yields the protein CASSVTYEQYF.

The table lists this clone with a few counts. The V and J genes are TRBV14 and TRBJ1-1; D is unclear. Germline CDR1 reads SGHDN; CDR2 reads FVKESK. The CDR3 consists of 14 residues. V lost 2 bases and J lost 7, with 14 bases in between. CDR3 bases: TGTGCCAGCAGCCAACTGGCGGTTCGTGGTGAAGCTTTCTTT. Its protein product is CASSQLAVRGEAFF.

The V and J genes are TRBV6-6 and TRBJ1-5, with TRBD1 as a possible D gene (5 bases). There are 17 residues in the CDR3. The V end was cut by 5 bases, the J end by 0 bases, with 17 bases between. The germline V gene has CDR1 MNHNY and CDR2 SVGAGI (reference sequence). The CDR3 is CASSPRQSFYSNQPQHF. Here the CDR3 DNA reads TGTGCCAGCAGTCCTCGACAGTCTTTCTATAGCAATCAGCCCCAGCATTTT.

The chain is built from TRBV9 and TRBJ1-6; 10 bases agree with TRBD1. V lost 2 bases and J lost 9; bases outside the gene matches: 8. The CDR3 is made up of 16 amino acids. The V gene's germline CDR1 is SGDLS and CDR2 YYNGEE. Written as DNA, the CDR3 is TGTGCCAGCAGCGTCGACAGGGGGCAGTGGAGTTCACCCCTCCACTTT. Protein: CASSVDRGQWSSPLHF. Complete variable domain (other parts from reference TRBV9 and TRBJ1-6): DSGVTQTPKHLITATGQRVTLRCSPRSGDLSVYWYQQSLDQGLQFLIQYYNGEERAKGNILERFSAQQFPDLHSELNLSSLELGDSALYFCASSVDRGQWSSPLHFGNGTRLTVT.

The chain has TRBV6-5 and TRBJ1-2; TRBD1 might be the D (5 bases). V was shortened by 2 bases and J by 7 bases, with 14 bases between the two germline ends. Germline CDR1 reads MNHEY; CDR2 reads SVGAGI. This CDR3 has 14 residues. CDR3 coding DNA: TGTGCCAGCAGTTACGGCCGGGGGTCGCTTGGCTACACCTTC. Protein: CASSYGRGSLGYTF.

The chain links TRBV15 to TRBJ1-5, with 10 bases matching TRBD1. V gave up 2 bases and J gave up 2 bases; unmatched junction bases: 3. The germline V gene encodes CDR1 LNHNV and CDR2 YYDKDF (reference sequence). CDR3 size: 16 residues. The CDR3 reads CATSRSGTGGNQPQHF. The CDR3 DNA follows: TGTGCCACCAGCAGATCCGGGACAGGGGGCAATCAGCCCCAGCATTTT. The full variable domain, its missing parts supplied by reference TRBV15 and TRBJ1-5, is DAMVIQNPRYQVTQFGKPVTLSCSQTLNHNVMYWYQQKSSQAPKLLFHYYDKDFNNEADTPDNFQSRRPNTSFCFLDIRSPGLGDTAMYLCATSRSGTGGNQPQHFGDGTRLSIL.

The chain employs TRBV3-1 (or the pseudogene TRBV3-2) and TRBJ1-2; D possibly corresponds to TRBD1 (6 bases). This CDR3 spans 16 amino acids. V was shortened by 0 bases and J by 7 bases, with 18 bases between the two germline ends. The germline CDR1 and CDR2 sequences are LGHDT and YNNKEL (reference sequence). The CDR3 DNA is TGTGCCAGCAGCCAAGACGGTCGGGGGGGCGCTGTTGGCTACACCTTC. Translation: CASSQDGRGGAVGYTF.

V and J are TRBV12-3 or TRBV12-4 and TRBJ2-5, with D possibly TRBD2 on 6 matching bases. The CDR3 is 13 residues long. Trimming removed 8 bases at V and 5 bases at J, with 15 bases between. Written as DNA, the CDR3 is TGTGCCAGCGCCGGTCCAGGGAGGGAGACCCAGTACTTC. This encodes CASAGPGRETQYF.

The chain couples TRBV18 to TRBJ1-3, with D possibly TRBD1 on 6 matching bases. Germline CDR1 KGHSH, CDR2 LQKENI. The germline V and J ends were trimmed by 3 bases and 2 bases, with 11 bases remaining between them. The CDR3 spans 15 residues. The CDR3: CASSPGGDAGNTIYF. In DNA, the CDR3 is TGTGCCAGCTCACCTGGGGGCGACGCTGGAAACACCATATATTTT.

The rearrangement joins TRBV2 to TRBJ1-1; no clear D. CDR3 length equals 14 residues. V lost 5 bases to trimming and J lost 1 base, with 11 bases between them. CDR1 SNHLY and CDR2 FYNNEI come from the germline V gene. DNA of the CDR3: TGTGCCAGCAGTTCCTTTTCAGGGAACACTGAAGCTTTCTTT. It specifies CASSSFSGNTEAFF.

This clone was observed a few times. The chain uses TRBV18 and TRBJ1-2; 8 bases fit TRBD1. Trimming cost V 0 bases and J 7 bases; bases outside gene matches: 10. Germline lookup yields CDR1 KGHSH and CDR2 LQKENI. This CDR3 region has 16 residues. The CDR3 reads CASSPPTQTGVFGYTF. The CDR3 DNA follows: TGTGCCAGCTCACCACCTACCCAGACAGGGGTGTTTGGCTACACCTTC.

CDR3 sequence: CASTPRLADNEQFF. In nucleotides, the CDR3 is TGTGCCAGCACCCCGAGGCTAGCGGACAATGAGCAGTTCTTC. The V gene is TRBV5-4, the J gene TRBJ2-1; 7 bases align to TRBD2. Germline-derived CDR1 and CDR2 are SGHNT and YYREEE (reference sequence). This CDR3 has 14 residues. V lost 6 bases to trimming and J lost 5 bases; unmatched junction nucleotides: 8.

The chain employs TRBV19 and TRBJ1-2; D may be TRBD1 (5 bases). CDR1 is LNHDA and CDR2 is SQIVND in the germline V gene (reference sequence). With 5 bases removed from V and 0 bases from J, the gap between germline ends came to 19 bases. CDR3 length: 17 amino acids. The CDR3 bases are TGTGCCAGTAGTGACCACTTTGACAGCTCCTCTAACTATGGCTACACCTTC. Translated, it gives CASSDHFDSSSNYGYTF.

This chain connects TRBV2 to TRBJ1-1, with 9 bases that match TRBD1. V shed 6 bases and J 1 base; nucleotides not matched to a gene: 3. The germline gives CDR1 SNHLY, CDR2 FYNNEI. This CDR3 spans 14 amino acids. This chain's CDR3 is CASRLGQGNTEAFF. For the CDR3, the DNA is TGTGCCAGCAGGTTGGGACAGGGGAACACTGAAGCTTTCTTT.